The next 18 T cell receptor beta chains were all read from a single sample in a study of blood T cell repertoires in COVID-19. Here immunoSEQ multiplex PCR was the method, and the copy in TCRdb shows in-frame clones only, minus some. This sample yields 95,000 to 150,000 clones, of which about nine tenths are seen a single time; roughly 4% belongs to the top ten. Material: peripheral blood. These receptors originate from a man aged 35 to 55 with acute or convalescent COVID-19.

The chain couples TRBV12-3 or TRBV12-4 to TRBJ1-1, with TRBD1 as a possible D gene (6 bases). The V end lost 1 base, the J end lost 10 bases, and 10 bases lay between the germline ends. There are 12 residues in the CDR3. The CDR3 DNA reads as TGTGCCAGCAGTTTAGACAGGGCTGGAGCTTTCTTT. It specifies CASSLDRAGAFF.

The rearrangement links TRBV6-1 to TRBJ1-3; D gene uncertain. This CDR3 has 15 amino acids. Germline V lookup: CDR1 MNHNS, CDR2 SASEGT. Trimming pared 2 bases from V and 6 bases from J, leaving 14 bases between. CDR3 in amino acids: CASSESSGFANTIYF. CDR3 nucleotides: TGTGCCAGCAGTGAATCATCAGGTTTTGCAAACACCATATATTTT.

Only one count was recorded for this clone. The chain uses TRBV19 and TRBJ2-2; 9 nucleotides agree with TRBD1. This CDR3 contains 16 residues. The trim removed 2 bases at V and 4 bases at J, leaving 5 bases unmatched. Looked up from germline, CDR1 is LNHDA and CDR2 is SQIVND (reference sequence). CDR3 in amino acids: CASSIPTGGSTGELFF. The CDR3 DNA reads as TGTGCCAGTAGTATACCGACAGGGGGTTCCACCGGGGAGCTGTTTTTT. Variable domain in full (rest from reference TRBV19 and TRBJ2-2): DGGITQSPKYLFRKEGQNVTLSCEQNLNHDAMYWYRQDPGQGLRLIYYSQIVNDFQKGDIAEGYSVSREKKESFPLTVTSAQKNPTAFYLCASSIPTGGSTGELFFGEGSRLTVL.

The chain has TRBV9 and TRBJ1-2; tentatively, D is TRBD1 (5 bases). Per the germline V gene, CDR1 is SGDLS and CDR2 is YYNGEE. The CDR3 contains 14 residues. V lost 0 bases, J lost 7 bases, and 13 bases lay in between. The CDR3 is CASSVGAGKGGYTF. Written as DNA, the CDR3 is TGTGCCAGCAGCGTAGGGGCAGGGAAAGGTGGCTACACCTTC.

A remark on this clone: One end of the junction does not line up with germline, which may come from a read error. For the CDR3, the DNA is TGTGCCAGCTCATACGACAAGGATCAGCCTCAGCATTTT. Translation gives CASSYDKDQPQHF. The chain employs TRBV18 and TRBJ1-5; D ambiguous. Germline CDR1 reads KGHSH; CDR2 reads LQKENI. There are 13 residues in the CDR3.

The rearrangement joins TRBV19 to TRBJ2-2; no clear D. The CDR3 has 14 residues. Trimming removed 3 bases from V and 1 base from J, with 6 bases in between. Looked up from germline, CDR1 is LNHDA and CDR2 is SQIVND (reference sequence). CDR3 bases: TGTGCCAGTAGTATGCAGGAGAACACCGGGGAGCTGTTTTTT. Translated: CASSMQENTGELFF. Supplemented by reference TRBV19 and TRBJ2-2, the full variable domain reads DGGITQSPKYLFRKEGQNVTLSCEQNLNHDAMYWYRQDPGQGLRLIYYSQIVNDFQKGDIAEGYSVSREKKESFPLTVTSAQKNPTAFYLCASSMQENTGELFFGEGSRLTVL.

This chain links TRBV4-2 with TRBJ1-3; TRBD1 matches 9 bases. Germline CDR1 reads LGHNA; CDR2 reads YNFKEQ. V shed 5 bases and J 1 base; nucleotides not matched to a gene: 12. The CDR3 has 18 amino acids. The CDR3 DNA follows: TGTGCCAGCAGCGAGGACATTACCGGGACAGGGTCTGGAAACACCATATATTTT. Its protein product is CASSEDITGTGSGNTIYF.

The V gene is TRBV5-8, the J gene TRBJ1-4; weak D call: TRBD1 (6 bases). CDR3 length: 16 amino acids. CDR1 is SGHTS, CDR2 YDEGEE, per germline. Between the trimmed V and J ends, which lost 5 bases and 4 bases, there was a span of 18 bases. The DNA of the CDR3 is TGTGCCAGCAGACGTGGCCGACGGGACAATAATGAAAAACTGTTTTTT. Protein sequence: CASRRGRRDNNEKLFF.

The chain joins TRBV7-3 to TRBJ2-1, with 11 nucleotides matching TRBD2. V lost 0 bases to trimming and J lost 7 bases; unmatched junction nucleotides: 8. CDR1 SGHTA and CDR2 FQGTGA come from the germline V gene. CDR3 length: 17 amino acids. The CDR3 protein is CASSLTPPGTSGNEQFF. CDR3 nucleotide sequence: TGTGCCAGCAGCTTAACGCCCCCGGGGACTAGCGGAAATGAGCAGTTCTTC.

The chain couples TRBV13 to TRBJ1-1, with 7 bases fitting TRBD1. This CDR3 region has 14 residues. CDR1 PRHDT and CDR2 FYEKMQ come from the germline V gene (reference sequence). Losses at the gene ends were 4 bases for V and 0 bases for J; bases not matched to a gene: 2. CDR3 loop: CASSSQGMNTEAFF. For the CDR3, the DNA is TGTGCCAGCAGCTCACAGGGGATGAACACTGAAGCTTTCTTT.

The chain employs TRBV3-1 (or the pseudogene TRBV3-2) and TRBJ2-1; 11 bases are shared with TRBD2. This CDR3 has 16 residues. V gave up 5 bases and J gave up 1 base; unmatched junction bases: 4. Germline loops: CDR1 LGHDT, CDR2 YNNKEL (reference sequence). This CDR3 reads CASSFRLAGSYNEQFF. As DNA, the CDR3 is TGTGCCAGCAGCTTCCGACTAGCGGGATCCTACAATGAGCAGTTCTTC.

The chain recombines TRBV28 with TRBJ2-1; the match to TRBD2 covers 12 bases. Germline CDR1 MDHEN, CDR2 SYDVKM. The ends lost 6 bases at V and 7 bases at J; junction bases unmatched: 7. The CDR3 has 15 amino acids. CDR3 DNA sequence: TGTGCCAGCAGACCTAGCGGGGGGGCCAGGAATGAGCAGTTCTTC. Residues: CASRPSGGARNEQFF.

The genes are TRBV5-1 and TRBJ1-6, with D perhaps matching TRBD1 (6 bases). The CDR3 has 16 amino acids. Trimming stripped 0 bases from V and 1 base from J, with 8 bases between. CDR1 and CDR2 from the germline V gene are SGHRS and YFSETQ. CDR3 bases: TGCGCCAGCAGCTTGGGGCAGGGGTCCTATAATTCACCCCTCCACTTT. Translation gives CASSLGQGSYNSPLHF.

The CDR3 region has the DNA TGTGCCAGCAGCGACGCGGGAGGGGGAGATGAGCAGTTCTTC. Its translation: CASSDAGGGDEQFF. The chain links TRBV6-5 to TRBJ2-1; 9 nucleotides line up with TRBD2. V gave up 6 bases and J gave up 8 bases; unmatched junction bases: 8. The CDR3 loop spans 14 amino acids. Germline V lookup: CDR1 MNHEY, CDR2 SVGAGI.

This chain connects TRBV6-6 to TRBJ2-5, with D maybe TRBD2 (5 bases). This CDR3 has 14 residues. Germline CDR1 MNHNY, CDR2 SVGAGI (reference sequence). V was pared by 6 bases and J by 3 bases, with 14 bases between. In nucleotides, the CDR3 is TGTGCCAGCAGCACCACTAGAGTTGAAGAGACCCAGTACTTC. Residues: CASSTTRVEETQYF.

This clone was observed once. The gene calls are TRBV5-1 and TRBJ1-1; a weak D match, TRBD1 (5 bases). Germline CDR1 is SGHRS and CDR2 is YFSETQ. Trimming left V 1 base short and J 5 bases short, with 12 bases between. The CDR3 consists of 14 residues. The CDR3 nucleotides read TGCGCCAGCAGCTTGTCGGGGGTAGGGACTGAAGCTTTCTTT. It encodes CASSLSGVGTEAFF.

The chain carries TRBV4-1 and TRBJ1-2; TRBD1 matches 9 bases. Germline V gene data show CDR1 as MGHRA and CDR2 as YSYEKL. The V segment lost 0 bases and the J segment 2 bases; nucleotides outside the gene matches: 1. The length of the CDR3 is 15 residues. The chain's CDR3 is CASSQDTGGNYGYTF. In nucleotides, the CDR3 is TGCGCCAGCAGCCAAGATACAGGGGGCAACTATGGCTACACCTTC.

The chain uses TRBV7-2 and TRBJ1-2; 11 bases are shared with TRBD1. CDR1 SGHTA and CDR2 FQGNSA come from the germline V gene. V trimming: 1 base; J trimming: 6 bases; junction bases outside the gene matches: 10. The CDR3 spans 17 residues. In DNA form, the CDR3 reads TGTGCCAGCAGCTTAGTCTTCGGAGGACAGGGGGCGGATGGCTACACCTTC. Translating it yields CASSLVFGGQGADGYTF.